Reported below is one T cell receptor (beta chain). In Seattle, patients joined the study during active infection and were tracked longitudinally. These data belong to a study of blood T cell repertoires in COVID-19. Study as a whole: COVID-19 samples, acute and convalescent, were from the United States, Italy and Spain. In each case, the material was cDNA or gDNA derived from T cells, B-cell-depleted T cells, or PBMCs.

Authors' analysis steps: Amplification of reference gene primers provided the estimated nucleated cell counts. Data came from immunoSEQ multiplex PCR; TCRdb stores just in-frame clones and leaves some out. The V and J calls and clone size come from that table; D and trimming were worked out from the DNA. The data contain more than 95,000 clones, approximately 85% of them singletons. This CDR3 spans 15 amino acids. Germline V CDR1 and CDR2: LGHNA, YNFKEQ. The V gene end was trimmed by 5 bases and the J gene end by 2 bases; junction bases not matched to a gene: 6. The sequencing sample was made of peripheral blood. The source of this sequence is a woman older than 75 with COVID-19, enrolled during active disease. The rearrangement links TRBV4-2 to TRBJ1-1, with 9 bases aligning to TRBD1. CDR3 region: CASSERQGENTEAFF. The CDR3 DNA reads TGTGCCAGCAGCGAACGACAGGGGGAAAACACTGAAGCTTTCTTT.